This T cell receptor (beta chain) was retrieved from a study of spatial heterogeneity in lung cancer. Study in general: Detected sequences consistently included more beta-chain ones than alpha-chain ones. Broader study findings: Counts of expanded intratumoral alpha and beta TCRs tracked tumor mutation counts.

The time point is: sample taken at primary tumor resection. Tumor, nontumor lung or frozen PBMC supplied whole RNA, sequenced without sorting. CDR1 is MNHEY, CDR2 SVGEGT, per germline. The CDR3 covers 11 residues. A distinct unique molecular identifier was carried by each TCR cDNA molecule. TCRdb analysed the 5' RACE reads with MiXCR anew, one entry per CDR3 protein. This table holds more than 9,000 distinct CDR3 sequences, about 6% found once. This clonotype was recorded many times. Its antigen is unidentified. One junction end does not reproduce the germline sequence, and a read error may be involved.

The chain joins TRBV6-2 or TRBV6-3 to TRBJ2-1; D is ambiguous. The specimen was lung tumor tissue, collected at surgery. The TCR was taken from a male donor with early-stage non-small cell lung cancer. The CDR3 DNA follows: TGTGCCAGCAGTCACTCCCACCTACAGTTCTTC. Its protein product is CASSHSHLQFF.